A single sample gave rise to the 2 T cell receptor beta chains below, sequenced in a study of T cell responses to AZD1222 COVID-19 vaccine. Method: immunoSEQ multiplex PCR; TCRdb's copy keeps in-frame clones and lacks some. Of 84,000 or so clones listed, about 85% were seen once; the top ten hold about 1.6%. This specimen was peripheral blood, taken on day 0 of AZD1222 vaccination. The receptors were gathered from an adult in good health.

The rearrangement links TRBV6-6 to TRBJ2-3; perhaps TRBD1 as D (6 bases). CDR3 length: 14 residues. Germline assignment: CDR1 MNHNY and CDR2 SVGAGI (reference sequence). V was trimmed by 4 bases and J by 6 bases, leaving 14 bases between them. The CDR3 DNA sequence: TGTGCCAGCAGTTGGGTACTGACAGGCGATACGCAGTATTTT. It translates to CASSWVLTGDTQYF.

V and J are TRBV6-5 and TRBJ2-1, with 12 bases that match TRBD2. CDR1 MNHEY and CDR2 SVGAGI come from the germline V gene. V was pared by 6 bases and J by 9 bases, with 3 bases of the junction left unmatched. The CDR3 consists of 13 residues. CDR3 coding DNA: TGTGCCAGCAGGGCTAGCGGGAGGGGTGAGCAGTTCTTC. As protein: CASRASGRGEQFF.